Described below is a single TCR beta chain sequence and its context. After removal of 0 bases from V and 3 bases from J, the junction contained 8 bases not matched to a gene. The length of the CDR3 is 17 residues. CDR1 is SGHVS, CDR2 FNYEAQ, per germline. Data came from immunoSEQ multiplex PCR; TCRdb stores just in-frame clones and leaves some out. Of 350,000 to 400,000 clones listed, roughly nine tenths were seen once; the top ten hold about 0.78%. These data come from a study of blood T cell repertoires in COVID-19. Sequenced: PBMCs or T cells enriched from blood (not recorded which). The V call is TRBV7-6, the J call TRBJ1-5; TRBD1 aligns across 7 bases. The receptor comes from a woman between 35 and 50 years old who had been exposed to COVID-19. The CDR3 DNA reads TGTGCCAGCAGCTTAGCCCCAGCCGGGACAGCCAATCAGCCCCAGCATTTT. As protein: CASSLAPAGTANQPQHF.